This T cell receptor (beta chain) stems from a study of blood T cell repertoires in COVID-19. Study information: Specimens from acute and convalescent COVID-19 originated in the United States, Italy and Spain.

Original processing methods: Researchers report that nucleated cell counts were estimated from reference gene primer amplification. Assay: immunoSEQ multiplex PCR; the TCRdb copy retains only in-frame clones and omits some. Clonal size and the V and J genes are those of that table, whereas D and trimming came from the DNA. This sample has around 260,000 clones, with around 90% found just once. The CDR3 runs 11 residues. Germline CDR1 is ENHRY and CDR2 is SYGVKD. Deletions cut 0 bases from V and 9 bases from J, with 3 bases between. This TCR was sampled from a middle-aged woman who had recovered from COVID-19. The rearrangement joins TRBV10-3 to TRBJ2-1; D gene uncertain. Specimen: peripheral blood. CDR3 protein: CAISESGEQFF. CDR3 in DNA: TGTGCCATCAGTGAGTCCGGTGAGCAGTTCTTC.